Listed below are T cell receptor beta chains from one sample, sequenced in a study of shared T cell receptors in the human thymus. Assay: immunoSEQ multiplex PCR; the TCRdb copy retains only in-frame clones and omits some. The table has some 640,000 clones, about 87% seen once. This sample was also put to use in a study of human thymus T cells.

Specimen: thymocytes. These receptors all come from a boy in the first two years of life with a congenital heart defect. Both conserved end residues are part of each CDR3. Each record gives: CDR3 protein, CDR3 DNA, D gene, clone size, V gene, J gene. D genes are given only for firm matches. Part of the rows lack a size; the others show once, few, many or a class for expanded clones.

CASSQSTTGGGSPLHF,TGCGCCAGCAGCCAATCAACCACAGGGGGTGGCTCCCCCCTCCACTTT,TRBD1,-,TRBV4-3,TRBJ1-6
CASSFRTSGYNEQFF,TGTGCCAGCAGCTTTCGGACTAGCGGGTACAATGAGCAGTTCTTC,TRBD2,once,TRBV11-2,TRBJ2-1
CASSGGERLAGRNEQFF,TGTGCCAGCAGTGGGGGGGAGAGACTAGCGGGTAGGAATGAGCAGTTCTTC,TRBD2,-,TRBV6-1,TRBJ2-1
CASSKVPSAEGPYQPQHF,TGTGCCAGCAGCAAAGTCCCCTCGGCGGAGGGACCTTATCAGCCCCAGCATTTT,-,-,TRBV21-1,TRBJ1-5
CASSQAEDREHYGYTF,TGCGCCAGCAGCCAAGCGGAGGACAGGGAACACTATGGCTACACCTTC,TRBD1,once,TRBV4-1,TRBJ1-2
CASSLYPDRETQYF,TGTGCCAGCAGCTTATATCCCGATAGAGAGACCCAGTACTTC,-,-,TRBV7-9,TRBJ2-5
CASSVYSIPYEQYF,TGTGCCAGCAGTGTCTACTCGATTCCCTACGAGCAGTACTTC,-,-,TRBV6-1,TRBJ2-7
CASSKADRGKGETQYF,TGTGCCAGCAGCAAAGCCGACAGGGGTAAAGGAGAGACCCAGTACTTC,TRBD1,-,TRBV9,TRBJ2-5
CASSSGYQPQHF,TGTGCCAGCAGCTCAGGGTATCAGCCCCAGCATTTT,-,-,TRBV6-5,TRBJ1-5
CAGHRGTDYGYTF,TGTGCCGGACATCGGGGGACAGACTATGGCTACACCTTC,TRBD1,-,TRBV6-6,TRBJ1-2
CASSLWGQGLSNQPQHF,TGTGCCAGCAGTTTATGGGGACAGGGACTGAGCAATCAGCCCCAGCATTTT,TRBD1,-,TRBV28,TRBJ1-5
CATSRNPKPGNRYEQYF,TGTGCCACCAGCAGAAACCCTAAACCAGGGAATAGATACGAGCAGTACTTC,-,-,TRBV15,TRBJ2-7
CASSLGPIRSLYEQYF,TGTGCCAGCAGTTTAGGGCCGATACGTTCACTCTACGAGCAGTACTTC,-,-,TRBV28,TRBJ2-7
CASRQKGQGRYEQFF,TGTGCCAGCAGACAGAAAGGACAGGGACGGTATGAGCAGTTCTTC,TRBD1,-,TRBV25-1,TRBJ2-1
CAGHEAFF,TGTGCCGGCCATGAAGCTTTCTTT,-,few,TRBV19,TRBJ1-1
CASSTPTGEDSGANVLTF,TGTGCCAGCAGTACCCCGACAGGGGAGGACTCTGGGGCCAACGTCCTGACTTTC,TRBD1,-,TRBV28,TRBJ2-6
CARAGRQTDTQYF,TGCGCCAGGGCGGGACGGCAGACAGATACGCAGTATTTT,-,-,TRBV10-1,TRBJ2-3
CASSPKTESSYEQYF,TGTGCCAGCAGTCCTAAGACGGAGAGCTCCTACGAGCAGTACTTC,-,-,TRBV28,TRBJ2-7
CASSYDFLQGNEQFF,TGTGCCAGCAGTTACGACTTCTTGCAGGGTAATGAGCAGTTCTTC,-,once,TRBV6-5,TRBJ2-1
CASGGLAVETQYF,TGTGCCAGCGGGGGACTAGCGGTAGAGACCCAGTACTTC,TRBD2,once,TRBV27,TRBJ2-5
CASSEARTGSETPYSNQPQHF,TGTGCCAGCAGTGAAGCGCGGACAGGGAGCGAGACACCGTATAGCAATCAGCCCCAGCATTTT,TRBD1,-,TRBV2,TRBJ1-5
CARNALAGTNTGELFF,TGTGCCAGAAACGCGCTAGCGGGCACGAACACCGGGGAGCTGTTTTTT,TRBD2,-,TRBV2,TRBJ2-2
CASSLQGQPQHF,TGTGCCAGCAGTTTACAGGGCCAGCCCCAGCATTTT,-,-,TRBV28,TRBJ1-5
CASSGGTGPAYEQYF,TGTGCCAGCAGCGGTGGGACAGGGCCAGCCTACGAGCAGTACTTC,TRBD1,-,TRBV28,TRBJ2-7
CASRAPYEQYF,TGCGCCAGCAGGGCCCCCTACGAGCAGTACTTC,-,-,TRBV4-3,TRBJ2-7
CASSRQGDRSYEQYF,TGTGCCAGCAGCCGACAAGGGGATCGGTCCTACGAGCAGTACTTC,-,-,TRBV6-5,TRBJ2-7
CASSGRTGTQETQYF,TGCGCCAGCAGCGGACGGACAGGCACGCAAGAGACCCAGTACTTC,TRBD1,few,TRBV5-1,TRBJ2-5
CATGLRDKKNIQYF,TGTGCCACCGGTCTGAGGGACAAGAAAAACATTCAGTACTTC,-,-,TRBV7-2,TRBJ2-4
CSVDGLAPYNEQFF,TGCAGCGTTGACGGACTAGCACCCTACAATGAGCAGTTCTTC,TRBD2,-,TRBV29-1,TRBJ2-1
CASSEFPTGNTEAFF,TGTGCCAGCAGTGAATTCCCGACAGGGAACACTGAAGCTTTCTTT,-,-,TRBV25-1,TRBJ1-1
CASSLRGRTNEKLFF,TGTGCCAGCAGTTTGAGGGGGCGGACTAATGAAAAACTGTTTTTT,TRBD1,-,TRBV28,TRBJ1-4
CASSRGQGALYEQYF,TGTGCCAGCTCACGTGGACAGGGGGCCTTGTACGAGCAGTACTTC,TRBD1,-,TRBV18,TRBJ2-7
CASSFHRFVSNQPQHF,TGTGCCAGCAGTTTTCACAGGTTCGTGAGCAATCAGCCCCAGCATTTT,-,-,TRBV6-5,TRBJ1-5
CASSRSRVPYEKLFF,TGTGCCAGCAGCCGGAGCCGGGTTCCATATGAAAAACTGTTTTTT,-,-,TRBV7-8,TRBJ1-4
CASSFYGGPQETQYF,TGTGCTAGCAGCTTTTACGGGGGGCCCCAAGAGACCCAGTACTTC,-,-,TRBV7-7,TRBJ2-5
CASSPSFREMDYGYTF,TGTGCCAGCAGCCCGAGCTTCAGGGAAATGGACTATGGCTACACCTTC,-,-,TRBV28,TRBJ1-2
CASSIPPQGHQPQHF,TGTGCCAGTAGTATACCCCCACAGGGTCATCAGCCCCAGCATTTT,-,-,TRBV19,TRBJ1-5
CASSRTLVHEQFF,TGTGCCAGCAGCCGAACCCTAGTACATGAGCAGTTCTTC,-,-,TRBV14,TRBJ2-1
CASSPGGTSYEQYF,TGCGCCAGCAGCCCTGGGGGGACTAGCTACGAGCAGTACTTC,TRBD2,-,TRBV4-3,TRBJ2-7
CASSLKRTRDTDTQYF,TGCGCCAGCAGCTTAAAAAGGACTAGGGACACAGATACGCAGTATTTT,TRBD2,once,TRBV5-1,TRBJ2-3
CASSSTYEQYF,TGTGCCAGCAGCTCAACTTACGAGCAGTACTTC,-,-,TRBV7-2,TRBJ2-7
CASSEVPRQSQETQYF,TGTGCCAGCAGTGAAGTGCCCCGACAGAGCCAAGAGACCCAGTACTTC,-,-,TRBV2,TRBJ2-5
CASSQDSENGDRGVNEQFF,TGCGCCAGCAGCCAAGATAGCGAGAACGGGGACAGGGGGGTCAATGAGCAGTTCTTC,TRBD1,-,TRBV4-3,TRBJ2-1
CSVLWGEGLEGTDTQYF,TGCAGCGTTCTGTGGGGAGAGGGACTAGAAGGCACAGATACGCAGTATTTT,TRBD2,-,TRBV29-1,TRBJ2-3
CASSAFRAGELFF,TGTGCCAGCAGTGCCTTTCGGGCCGGGGAGCTGTTTTTT,-,once,TRBV9,TRBJ2-2
CASRASGDTIYF,TGTGCCAGCAGAGCCTCAGGGGACACCATATATTTT,-,-,TRBV6-6,TRBJ1-3
CASSPWRTGGRGTIYF,TGTGCCAGCTCACCTTGGAGGACAGGGGGACGGGGCACCATATATTTT,TRBD1,-,TRBV18,TRBJ1-3
CASSVGLLGTSGASSSYEQYF,TGTGCCAGCAGTGTGGGACTGCTTGGGACTAGCGGGGCCTCCTCCTCCTACGAGCAGTACTTC,TRBD2,-,TRBV28,TRBJ2-7
CASSYRPGGQYF,TGTGCCAGCAGTTACAGGCCAGGGGGGCAGTACTTC,TRBD1,-,TRBV6-5,TRBJ2-7
CASSWTGGEQYF,TGTGCCAGCAGCTGGACAGGGGGTGAGCAGTACTTC,TRBD1,-,TRBV5-4,TRBJ2-7
CASSEGVGQGRKTPNSPLHF,TGTGCCAGCAGTGAAGGTGTCGGACAGGGTAGAAAGACACCAAATTCCCCCCTCCACTTT,TRBD1,few,TRBV2,TRBJ1-6
CASSPTSGRALPYNEQFF,TGTGCCAGCTCACCAACTAGCGGGAGGGCCCTTCCCTACAATGAGCAGTTCTTC,TRBD2,-,TRBV18,TRBJ2-1
CATSRVTPVGTGGEKLFF,TGTGCCACCAGCAGAGTTACCCCCGTAGGGACAGGGGGTGAAAAACTGTTTTTT,TRBD1,once,TRBV15,TRBJ1-4
CASSQVGQGFEESNQPQHF,TGCGCCAGCAGCCAAGTGGGACAGGGGTTTGAAGAGAGCAATCAGCCCCAGCATTTT,TRBD1,-,TRBV4-1,TRBJ1-5